Each of the 3 T cell receptor beta chains below was sequenced from the same sample in a study of T cell repertoires in ileal Crohn's disease. The time point: neoterminal ileum biopsy at postoperative endoscopy, about 6 months after surgery. Method: immunoSEQ multiplex PCR; TCRdb's copy keeps in-frame clones and lacks some. Of about 3,900 clones in the sample, about 85% were seen once. The sample was ileal tissue. These receptors were taken from an adult with Crohn's disease.

This rearrangement joins TRBV7-2 to TRBJ2-7, with 11 bases fitting TRBD2. CDR3 length: 15 amino acids. The V gene's germline CDR1 is SGHTA and CDR2 FQGNSA. The junction had 3 bases not matched to a gene; V was cut back by 5 bases and J by 0 bases. The CDR3 is CASSRLAGSSYEQYF. DNA of the CDR3: TGTGCCAGCAGCCGACTAGCGGGGAGCTCCTACGAGCAGTACTTC.

V and J are TRBV5-1 and TRBJ2-3, with a possible D match to TRBD2 (5 bases). The germline V and J ends were trimmed by 0 bases and 2 bases, with 13 bases remaining between them. This CDR3 is built from 16 residues. Germline CDR1 and CDR2: SGHRS and YFSETQ. CDR3 in amino acids: CASSLGGSANTDTQYF. The CDR3 coding sequence is TGCGCCAGCAGCTTGGGGGGTAGCGCAAACACAGATACGCAGTATTTT. Combining the CDR3 with reference TRBV5-1 and TRBJ2-3 gives the whole variable domain KAGVTQTPRYLIKTRGQQVTLSCSPISGHRSVSWYQQTPGQGLQFLFEYFSETQRNKGNFPGRFSGRQFSNSRSEMNVSTLELGDSALYLCASSLGGSANTDTQYFGPGTRLTVL.

The chain employs TRBV5-1 and TRBJ2-4, with 10 bases matching TRBD2. The ends lost 2 bases at V and 0 bases at J; junction bases unmatched: 5. The CDR3 spans 17 residues. Germline V gene lookup returns CDR1 SGHRS and CDR2 YFSETQ. CDR3 sequence reads: CASSLTSGALAKNIQYF. DNA of the CDR3: TGCGCCAGCAGCTTAACTAGCGGGGCCCTAGCCAAAAACATTCAGTACTTC.